The clone carrying this T cell receptor (beta chain) was seen only once. The data belong to a study of PD-L1 blockade in urothelial cancer. Turning to the study itself: As for prior chemotherapy regimens, patients had received 0 to 3.

Repertoires were generated with immunoSEQ multiplex PCR, while TCRdb's copy carries only in-frame clones and drops some. The sample holds around 33,000 clones; approximately 90% are singletons and the top ten take 8%. Time point defined: peripheral blood 6 weeks after treatment start. Enrolled patients showed locally advanced or metastatic urothelial carcinoma. Each patient gave between 1 and 8 samples, pretreatment and on-treatment. The CDR3 is 13 amino acids. V was clipped by 10 bases and J by 4 bases, with 13 bases between them. The germline CDR1 and CDR2 sequences are MNHEY and SVGAGI. The chain couples TRBV6-5 to TRBJ2-2; tentatively, D is TRBD2 (6 bases). Material: PBMCs, obtained around atezolizumab (anti-PD-L1) treatment. The receptor was derived from a man older than 75 with urothelial cancer. The DNA of the CDR3 is TGTGCCACCCTCCTGGGGGGCACCGGGGAGCTGTTTTTT. It is translated as CATLLGGTGELFF.